The 4 T cell receptor beta chains presented below share a single source sample, sequenced in a study of blood T cell repertoires in COVID-19. Repertoires were generated with immunoSEQ multiplex PCR, while TCRdb's copy carries only in-frame clones and drops some. The sample contains over 85,000 clones, 88% of which appear only once. Specimen: peripheral blood. Every receptor here comes from a woman of 80 years or more with active COVID-19.

The rearrangement uses TRBV5-1 and TRBJ2-1; 7 bases are shared with TRBD2. The CDR3 has 14 residues. V shed 0 bases and J 13 bases; nucleotides not matched to a gene: 10. The V gene's germline CDR1 is SGHRS and CDR2 YFSETQ. DNA for the CDR3: TGCGCCAGCAGCTTGGAAGCGGGGAACCGTGAACAGTTCTTC. Its protein is CASSLEAGNREQFF.

The chain has TRBV9 and TRBJ2-3; D is perhaps TRBD2 (5 bases). Germline V gives CDR1 SGDLS, CDR2 YYNGEE. V was shortened by 1 base and J by 3 bases, with 9 bases between the two germline ends. The CDR3 has 14 residues. The CDR3 DNA sequence: TGTGCCAGCAGCGTAACGGGGTGGACAGATACGCAGTATTTT. Amino acids: CASSVTGWTDTQYF.

The genes are TRBV7-2 and TRBJ2-1, with D possibly being TRBD2 (6 bases). The V end was cut by 2 bases, the J end by 7 bases, with 18 bases between. The CDR3 length is 16 residues. Germline lookup yields CDR1 SGHTA and CDR2 FQGNSA. CDR3 protein: CASSLFFAGTRNEQFF. CDR3 sequence (DNA): TGTGCCAGCAGCTTATTTTTTGCGGGAACCCGGAATGAGCAGTTCTTC.

V is TRBV18 and J is TRBJ2-6; 9 nucleotides line up with TRBD2. Germline values: CDR1 KGHSH, CDR2 LQKENI. The V segment lost 1 base and the J segment 3 bases; nucleotides outside the gene matches: 1. The CDR3 sequence is 16 residues long. CDR3: CASSPLAGVGANVLTF. The CDR3 nucleotides read TGTGCCAGCTCACCACTAGCGGGAGTTGGGGCCAACGTCCTGACTTTC.